There are a few counts of the clone carrying this T cell receptor (beta chain). Antigen unknown. Adults of Caucasian background living in Nashville, Tennessee made up all donors. This record comes from a study of shared clonotypes between healthy human individuals. Study-level findings and limits: Represented genetic and exposure-history diversity was restricted by having few donors.

Produced via immunoSEQ multiplex PCR; TCRdb's table is partial and in-frame only. The sample contains more than 850,000 clones, approximately 78% of which appear only once. The CDR3 is 11 amino acids. V was clipped by 7 bases and J by 6 bases, with 12 bases between them. CDR1 and CDR2 (germline): GTSNPN, SVGIG (reference sequence). The source is a young man in good health. Some clones in this sample may be carry-over from other donors' samples. The specimen was memory CD4+ T cells from PBMCs. This sample's subset: CD45RA-negative fraction. This sequence joins TRBV30 and TRBJ1-1; D is undetermined. CDR3 in DNA: TGTGCCTTGTTACCAAGGGCTGAAGCTTTCTTT. This translates into CALLPRAEAFF.